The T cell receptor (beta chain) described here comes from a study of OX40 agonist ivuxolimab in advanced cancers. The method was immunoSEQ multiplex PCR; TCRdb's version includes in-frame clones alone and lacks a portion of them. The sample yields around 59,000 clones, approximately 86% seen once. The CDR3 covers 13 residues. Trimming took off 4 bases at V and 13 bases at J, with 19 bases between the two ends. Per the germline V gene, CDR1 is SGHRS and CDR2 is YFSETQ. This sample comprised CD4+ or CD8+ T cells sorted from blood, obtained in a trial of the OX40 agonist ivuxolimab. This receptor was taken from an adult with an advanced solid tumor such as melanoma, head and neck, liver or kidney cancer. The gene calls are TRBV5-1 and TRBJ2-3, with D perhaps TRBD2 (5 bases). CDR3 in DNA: TGCGCCAGCAGCCCGGAGGTCGGCAGATCTAAGTATTTT. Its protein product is CASSPEVGRSKYF.